This is a list of T cell receptor beta chains from one sample in a study of naive and memory T cell subsets. In TCRdb, the 5' RACE reads were re-called with MiXCR into one record per CDR3 protein. Of more than 20,000 distinct CDR3 sequences in the sample, roughly 25% were seen once. Every receptor here comes from a female donor in good health. Each CDR3 is given with its conserved first and last residue. Expanded clones get a size class; other rows say once, few or many, or leave the size out.

clone_size,j_call,v_call,cdr3_aa
many,TRBJ2-5,TRBV6-2/TRBV6-3,CASSYPQETQYF
-,TRBJ1-3,TRBV6-5,CASFETTGFSGNTIYF
-,TRBJ2-4,TRBV29-1,CSVGRRVLTKNIQYF
many,TRBJ1-1,TRBV29-1,CSASGGWGMNTEAFF
many,TRBJ1-5,TRBV4-2,CASSPRGGRDNQPQHF
few,TRBJ2-5,TRBV29-1,CSAGLLQETQYF
few,TRBJ2-5,TRBV6-5,CASSYSGEETQYF
medium-sized,TRBJ2-7,TRBV5-1,CASSSTSAAEQYF
medium-sized,TRBJ2-5,TRBV11-2,CASSTRDRGKVETQYF
-,TRBJ2-3,TRBV20-1,CSALGLAGLHTDTQYF
few,TRBJ2-3,TRBV6-4,CASSATGTSADTQYF
few,TRBJ2-7,TRBV29-1,CSVESSGRPYEQYF
many,TRBJ2-7,TRBV20-1,CSARSPRGDYEQYF
many,TRBJ2-2,TRBV20-1,CSAMVRYTGELFF
-,TRBJ1-2,TRBV20-1,CSAAPGGRGYTF
few,TRBJ1-1,TRBV29-1,CSVSDRTRNTEAFF
medium-sized,TRBJ2-3,TRBV4-3,CASSQEGQAGGRTDTQYF
once,TRBJ2-3,TRBV6-5,CASSQAPDRTDTQYF
-,TRBJ1-2,TRBV4-3,CASSQEPGGISYGYTF
-,TRBJ2-6,TRBV6-5,CASRDRGPLRGANVLTF
medium-sized,TRBJ2-5,TRBV10-2,CASSRGGETQYF
many,TRBJ2-7,TRBV20-1,CSAIPGQNLYEQYF
few,TRBJ2-3,TRBV7-3,CASSSNPTMADTQYF
many,TRBJ2-7,TRBV5-1,CASSLAWGGSTPEQYF
-,TRBJ2-1,TRBV20-1,CSARDIAGSSYNEQFF
few,TRBJ1-5,TRBV20-1,CSARDRTERNQPQHF
many,TRBJ2-5,TRBV7-2,CASSLRTSGRETQYF
-,TRBJ1-2,TRBV20-1,CRAGADGYTF